This TCR beta chain came from a study of shared clonotypes between healthy human individuals. General study points: Sequencing depth was predicted to influence how clonotypes are shared among donors. Relative to memory subsets, naive subsets generally showed larger estimated richness.

Each sorted subset replicate got 200 ng genomic DNA, 30,000 or so genomes. Produced via immunoSEQ multiplex PCR; TCRdb's table is partial and in-frame only. Here the sample spans roughly 2.1 million clones, 90% to 95% being singletons. About this clone itself: Its antigen is unknown.

There are 15 residues in the CDR3. CDR1 and CDR2 from the germline V gene are SGHTS and YDEGEE. V was cut by 2 bases and J by 0 bases, with 9 bases left in between. Only CD45RO-negative cells positively selected for CCR7 counted as naive CD8 cells, so terminally differentiated effector memory CD45RA+ cells were excluded. This chain links TRBV5-8 with TRBJ1-5; weak D call: TRBD1 (6 bases). Material: naive CD8+ T cells from PBMCs. This clonotype was obtained from a man aged 18 to 29 in good health. Some clones in this sample may be carry-over from other donors' samples. DNA for the CDR3: TGTGCCAGCAGCTTAGGGGGGTCTAGCAATCAGCCCCAGCATTTT. This encodes CASSLGGSSNQPQHF.